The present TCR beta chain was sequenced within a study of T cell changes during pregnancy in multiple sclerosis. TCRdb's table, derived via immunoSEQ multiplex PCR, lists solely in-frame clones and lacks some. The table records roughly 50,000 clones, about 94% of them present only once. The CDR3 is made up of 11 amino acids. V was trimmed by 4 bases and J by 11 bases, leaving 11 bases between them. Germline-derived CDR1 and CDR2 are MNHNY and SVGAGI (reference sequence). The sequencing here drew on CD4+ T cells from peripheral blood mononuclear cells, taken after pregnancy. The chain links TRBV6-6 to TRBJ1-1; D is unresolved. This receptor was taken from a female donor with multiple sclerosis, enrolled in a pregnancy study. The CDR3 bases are TGTGCCAGCAGTTCGGCAGGTTGGGCTTTCTTT. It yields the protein CASSSAGWAFF.